The present entry profiles one TCR beta chain with its context. Antigen unknown. Germline is not matched at one junction end, which may reflect a read error. CD8 cells regarded as naive lacked CD45RO, were positively chosen for CCR7, and omitted terminally differentiated effector memory CD45RA+ cells. This sample is drawn from a study of shared clonotypes between healthy human individuals. Sequenced by immunoSEQ multiplex PCR; TCRdb stores in-frame clones only, minus some. The sample records about 2.1 million clones, around 95% being singletons. General study results and limits: Deeper or shallower sequencing was expected to change how clonotypes are shared among donors.

CDR3 length: 9 residues. Germline loops: CDR1 MNHNS, CDR2 SASEGT. Sequenced sample: naive CD8+ T cells from PBMCs. V gene TRBV6-1 combines with J gene TRBJ2-1; possibly TRBD1 for D (6 bases). The origin of this receptor is a man younger than 35 in good health. Some clones in this sample may be carry-over from other donors' samples. As DNA, the CDR3 is TGCGCCAGGGGCAATGAGCAGTTCTTC. Its translation is CARGNEQFF.